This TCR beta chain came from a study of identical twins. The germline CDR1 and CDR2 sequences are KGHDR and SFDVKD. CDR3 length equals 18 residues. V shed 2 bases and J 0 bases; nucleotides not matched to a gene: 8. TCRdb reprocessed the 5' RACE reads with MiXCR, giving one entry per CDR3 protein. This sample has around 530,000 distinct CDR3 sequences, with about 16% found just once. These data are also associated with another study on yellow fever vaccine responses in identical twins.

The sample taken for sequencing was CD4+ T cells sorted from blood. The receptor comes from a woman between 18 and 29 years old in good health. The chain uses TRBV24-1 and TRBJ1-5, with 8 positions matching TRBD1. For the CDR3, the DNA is TGTGCCACCAGTGATTCAGGACAGGGACTCGGTAGCAATCAGCCCCAGCATTTT. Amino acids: CATSDSGQGLGSNQPQHF.